Sequencing of this TCR beta chain was carried out in a study of blood T cell repertoires in COVID-19. The overall study: Donors in the United States, Italy and Spain gave samples during acute or convalescent COVID-19. From T cells, B-cell-depleted T cells, or PBMCs came the material, which was cDNA or gDNA.

Enrolled during active infection, Seattle patients were then followed longitudinally. Authors' processing steps: Amplifying reference gene primers gave estimates of nucleated cell counts. Measured with immunoSEQ multiplex PCR; TCRdb has only the in-frame clones, and not every one. The DNA gave D and trimming, while V, J and clone size come from that table. The sample carries over 450,000 clones, 85% to 90% recorded once. Germline V gene lookup returns CDR1 LGHNA and CDR2 YNFKEQ. Trimming at V came to 5 bases and at J to 8 bases, leaving 8 bases not matched to a gene. The CDR3 covers 15 residues. Sequencing was done on a sample of peripheral blood. The V and J genes are TRBV4-2 and TRBJ1-4; 10 bases are a match to TRBD1. The TCR was taken from a woman between 50 and 59 years old with COVID-19, enrolled during active disease. CDR3 nucleotide sequence: TGTGCCAGCAGCTCACCGGGACAGGGGAGAGAAAAACTGTTTTTT. This translates into CASSSPGQGREKLFF.